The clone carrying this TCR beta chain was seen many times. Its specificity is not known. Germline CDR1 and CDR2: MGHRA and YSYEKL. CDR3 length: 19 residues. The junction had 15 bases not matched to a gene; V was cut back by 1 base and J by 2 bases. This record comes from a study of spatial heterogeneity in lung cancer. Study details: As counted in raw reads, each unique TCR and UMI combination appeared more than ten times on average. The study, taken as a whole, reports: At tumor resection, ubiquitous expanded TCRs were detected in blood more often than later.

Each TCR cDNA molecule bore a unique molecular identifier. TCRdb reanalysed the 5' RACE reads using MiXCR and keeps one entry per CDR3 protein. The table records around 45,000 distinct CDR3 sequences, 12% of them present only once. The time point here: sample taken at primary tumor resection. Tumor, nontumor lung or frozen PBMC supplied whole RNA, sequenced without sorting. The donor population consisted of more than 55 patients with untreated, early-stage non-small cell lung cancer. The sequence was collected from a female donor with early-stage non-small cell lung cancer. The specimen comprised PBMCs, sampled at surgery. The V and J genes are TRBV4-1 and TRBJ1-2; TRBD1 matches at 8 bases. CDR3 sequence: CASSQAGQASTAQNYGYTF. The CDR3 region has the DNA TGCGCCAGCAGCCAAGCGGGACAGGCATCCACCGCGCAAAACTATGGCTACACCTTC.